Presented here are 20 T cell receptor beta chains from one specimen sequenced in a study of blood T cell repertoires in COVID-19. Sequenced by immunoSEQ multiplex PCR; TCRdb stores in-frame clones only, minus some. Of fewer than 60,000 clones listed, roughly four fifths were seen once; the top ten hold just under 7%. Sequenced: peripheral blood. The receptors come from a man aged 65 to 85 with active COVID-19.

The chain is built from TRBV10-3 and TRBJ1-2, with a tentative D call TRBD1 (6 bases). CDR1 and CDR2 (germline): ENHRY, SYGVKD. This CDR3 has 15 amino acids. The germline V and J ends were trimmed by 3 bases and 8 bases, with 19 bases remaining between them. As DNA, the CDR3 is TGTGCCATCAGTGAAGCAAACAGGGTTCTAGGAGGCTACACCTTC. Its translation: CAISEANRVLGGYTF.

The chain employs TRBV4-1 and TRBJ2-2, with D unresolved. CDR3 size: 15 residues. Trimming stripped 1 base from V and 0 bases from J, with 6 bases between. Germline loops: CDR1 MGHRA, CDR2 YSYEKL. The CDR3 region has the DNA TGCGCCAGCAGCCAAGTTTTAGCGAACACCGGGGAGCTGTTTTTT. Its protein product is CASSQVLANTGELFF.

This clone has only a few counts. The chain joins TRBV11-3 to TRBJ2-3; D perhaps matches TRBD2 (7 bases). The germline CDR1 and CDR2 sequences are SGHNT and YENEEA. This CDR3 has 15 residues. The V and J ends lost 0 bases and 8 bases respectively, with 15 bases between them. This chain's CDR3 is CASSLEGGGRSTQYF. DNA for the CDR3: TGTGCCAGCAGCTTAGAAGGCGGGGGCAGAAGTACGCAGTATTTT. The variable domain in full, completed from reference TRBV11-3 and TRBJ2-3, reads EAGVVQSPRYKIIEKKQPVAFWCNPISGHNTLYWYLQNLGQGPELLIRYENEEAVDDSQLPKDRFSAERLKGVDSTLKIQPAELGDSAVYLCASSLEGGGRSTQYFGPGTRLTVL.

This chain uses TRBV12-5 with TRBJ2-3; 11 bases are shared with TRBD2. V lost 4 bases, J lost 1 base, and 1 base stayed unmatched. There are 15 residues in the CDR3. The germline V gene has CDR1 LGHNT and CDR2 FRNRAP. The CDR3 loop is CASGSLAGGTDTQYF. The CDR3 DNA follows: TGTGCTAGTGGTTCACTAGCGGGGGGCACAGATACGCAGTATTTT.

The rearrangement links TRBV6-4 to TRBJ2-3; 7 bases line up with TRBD2. There are 15 residues in the CDR3. J lost 2 bases, V lost 1 base, and 3 bases had no gene match. The V gene's germline CDR1 is MRHNA and CDR2 SNTAGT. The CDR3 nucleotides read TGTGCCAGCAGTGACTACGGGACTAACACAGATACGCAGTATTTT. Translating gives CASSDYGTNTDTQYF.

This chain joins TRBV11-2 and TRBJ1-2; 7 bases are a match to TRBD1. This CDR3 spans 12 amino acids. V gave up 5 bases and J gave up 7 bases; unmatched junction bases: 4. Germline values: CDR1 SGHAT, CDR2 FQNNGV. In DNA form, the CDR3 reads TGTGCCAGCAGCACCCGACAGGGTGGCTACACCTTC. Residues: CASSTRQGGYTF.

This rearrangement joins TRBV18 to TRBJ1-1, with TRBD1 matching 12 bases. With 0 bases clipped from V and 5 bases from J, the junction kept 4 bases outside the gene matches. The CDR3 extends over 16 amino acids. CDR1 is KGHSH and CDR2 is LQKENI in the germline V gene. The CDR3 coding sequence is TGTGCCAGCTCACCACCAGCGGGACAGGGGGCTACTGAAGCTTTCTTT. Translating gives CASSPPAGQGATEAFF.

V usage is TRBV15 and J usage is TRBJ2-2; 7 positions match TRBD1. The ends lost 5 bases at V and 0 bases at J; junction bases unmatched: 9. Germline V lookup: CDR1 LNHNV, CDR2 YYDKDF (reference sequence). CDR3 length: 17 amino acids. CDR3 in DNA: TGTGCCACCAGCCTGGGCAGGGGGATAGCGAACACCGGGGAGCTGTTTTTT. Protein product: CATSLGRGIANTGELFF.

The V call is TRBV24-1, the J call TRBJ2-1; perhaps TRBD2 as D (7 bases). CDR3 length: 14 amino acids. Trimming took 9 bases from V and 8 from J, leaving 19 bases between them. The germline V gene encodes CDR1 KGHDR and CDR2 SFDVKD. The chain's CDR3 is CATAKGGPLDEQFF. The CDR3 DNA sequence: TGTGCCACCGCGAAGGGGGGGCCGTTGGATGAGCAGTTCTTC.

This chain connects TRBV27 to TRBJ1-1, with 7 bases identical to TRBD1. The germline V gene has CDR1 MNHEY and CDR2 SMNVEV (reference sequence). After removal of 5 bases from V and 4 bases from J, the junction contained 4 bases not matched to a gene. The CDR3 has 13 residues. The CDR3 is CASSLSGGTEAFF. The CDR3 DNA reads TGTGCCAGCAGTCTCTCAGGGGGCACTGAAGCTTTCTTT.

This clone has only one observation. J is TRBJ2-1 and V is TRBV9; 7 nucleotides align to TRBD2. V trimming: 4 bases; J trimming: 0 bases; junction bases outside the gene matches: 4. CDR1 and CDR2 from the germline V gene are SGDLS and YYNGEE. The CDR3 consists of 15 residues. The CDR3 region has the DNA TGTGCCAGCAGCCCCAGCGGGAACTCCTACAATGAGCAGTTCTTC. Translation: CASSPSGNSYNEQFF.

V gene TRBV18 combines with J gene TRBJ1-2, with no clear D. The V end lost 6 bases, the J end lost 5 bases, and 16 bases lay between the germline ends. CDR3 size: 14 residues. Germline CDR1 reads KGHSH; CDR2 reads LQKENI. The CDR3 loop reads CASSYGREAYGYTF. For the CDR3, the DNA is TGTGCCAGCTCCTATGGACGGGAAGCTTATGGCTACACCTTC.

The chain combines TRBV7-9 with TRBJ2-3, with 8 nucleotides matching TRBD2. The length of the CDR3 is 16 residues. V gave up 0 bases and J gave up 4 bases; unmatched junction bases: 6. CDR1 and CDR2 from the germline V gene are SEHNR and FQNEAQ (reference sequence). This CDR3 is CASSLAQAGEADTQYF. The CDR3 nucleotides read TGTGCCAGCAGCTTAGCTCAAGCGGGGGAAGCAGATACGCAGTATTTT.

The J gene is TRBJ1-1, the V gene TRBV7-9; no clear D. Between the trimmed V and J ends, which lost 8 bases and 6 bases, there was a span of 7 bases. The germline V gene encodes CDR1 SEHNR and CDR2 FQNEAQ (reference sequence). This CDR3 has 10 residues. The CDR3 coding sequence is TGTGCCAGCGAAGGAGCTGAAGCTTTCTTT. It encodes CASEGAEAFF.

The chain employs TRBV28 and TRBJ1-2, with D possibly TRBD1 on 6 matching bases. V was cut by 6 bases and J by 5 bases, with 16 bases left in between. Germline assignment: CDR1 MDHEN and CDR2 SYDVKM. The CDR3 extends over 14 amino acids. As DNA, the CDR3 is TGTGCCAGCAGCCTCCTACCGACAGGTTATGGCTACACCTTC. It yields the protein CASSLLPTGYGYTF.

The chain uses TRBV5-1 and TRBJ2-5, with 11 bases lining up with TRBD2. The CDR3 is 16 amino acids. Germline V gene lookup returns CDR1 SGHRS and CDR2 YFSETQ. Losses at the gene ends were 0 bases for V and 4 bases for J; bases not matched to a gene: 5. The CDR3 coding sequence is TGCGCCAGCAGCTTGGCTAGCGGGGGGATTCGAGAGACCCAGTACTTC. Its protein is CASSLASGGIRETQYF.

V is TRBV6-5 and J is TRBJ1-2; tentative D call: TRBD1 (5 bases). The CDR3 extends over 13 amino acids. Looked up from germline, CDR1 is MNHEY and CDR2 is SVGAGI. Trimming left V 6 bases short and J 3 bases short, with 11 bases between. The CDR3 DNA reads as TGTGCCAGCAGGTCGTCGGGGGACTATGGCTACACCTTC. Translation: CASRSSGDYGYTF.

The CDR3 region has the DNA TGTGCCAGCGGGCTTGGGTATGGGGCTTTCTTT. Translating it yields CASGLGYGAFF. This rearrangement joins TRBV6-6 to TRBJ1-1; no reliable D call. Germline CDR1 and CDR2: MNHNY and SVGAGI (reference sequence). The CDR3 totals 11 residues. V was cut by 8 bases and J by 11 bases, with 15 bases left in between.

V gene TRBV20-1 combines with J gene TRBJ1-6; possibly TRBD1 for D (6 bases). Per the germline V gene, CDR1 is DFQATT and CDR2 is SNEGSKA (reference sequence). The CDR3 spans 14 residues. V was cut by 3 bases and J by 5 bases, with 11 bases left in between. CDR3 amino acids: CSASPRQDNSPLHF. The CDR3 DNA sequence: TGCAGTGCTAGTCCCCGACAGGATAATTCACCCCTCCACTTT.

This clone was seen a few times. The chain recombines TRBV7-6 with TRBJ2-1, with 7 bases lining up with TRBD2. The CDR3 is 16 amino acids. Germline-derived CDR1 and CDR2 are SGHVS and FNYEAQ. Trimming at V came to 5 bases and at J to 1 base, leaving 8 bases not matched to a gene. The CDR3 region is CASSLTSEVSYNEQFF. The CDR3 DNA follows: TGTGCCAGCAGCCTAACTAGCGAGGTATCCTACAATGAGCAGTTCTTC. The full variable domain, its missing parts supplied by reference TRBV7-6 and TRBJ2-1, is GAGVSQSPRYKVTKRGQDVALRCDPISGHVSLYWYRQALGQGPEFLTYFNYEAQQDKSGLPNDRFSAERPEGSISTLTIQRTEQRDSAMYRCASSLTSEVSYNEQFFGPGTRLTVL.